The 21 T cell receptor beta chains listed next were all sequenced from one sample in a study of shared clonotypes between healthy human individuals (dated by TCRdb to 2020 to 2021). The library was generated by the immunoSEQ multiplex PCR assay. What TCRdb holds here is the immuneACCESS table cut down to in-frame rearrangements. Part of the clones is not present; checked against another copy, under half of the missing clones reflect an unresolved V gene, and the others are unexplained. The table for this sample lists around 1.1 million clones; around 77% of them were counted only once. The top ten clonotypes cover 0.7% to 0.95% of the sample. The specimen was memory CD4+ T cells from PBMCs. Per the publication, the cell subset or site label means: CD45RA-negative fraction. The receptors were gathered from a man aged 18 to 30 in good health. Some clones in this sample may be carry-over from other donors' samples.

This clone was recorded only once. The chain is built from TRBV11-2 and TRBJ2-3; 9 bases fit TRBD2. The CDR3 covers 17 residues. Germline loops: CDR1 SGHAT, CDR2 FQNNGV. V shed 5 bases and J 8 bases; nucleotides not matched to a gene: 17. The CDR3 bases are TGTGCCAGCAGCCCGCCCGCGGGAGGGGAATCCGGGGGTACGCAGTATTTT. As protein: CASSPPAGGESGGTQYF. The variable domain in full, completed from reference TRBV11-2 and TRBJ2-3, reads EAGVAQSPRYKIIEKRQSVAFWCNPISGHATLYWYQQILGQGPKLLIQFQNNGVVDDSQLPKDRFSAERLKGVDSTLKIQPAKLEDSAVYLCASSPPAGGESGGTQYFGPGTRLTVL.

This sequence joins TRBV28 and TRBJ1-1; no definite D call. The CDR3 covers 14 residues. CDR1 is MDHEN and CDR2 is SYDVKM in the germline V gene. V was pared by 7 bases and J by 0 bases, with 12 bases between. The CDR3 loop reads CASNIPFMNTEAFF. Written as DNA, the CDR3 is TGTGCCAGCAACATCCCGTTCATGAACACTGAAGCTTTCTTT.

This chain connects TRBV9 to TRBJ2-7, with D possibly called TRBD1 or TRBD2 (5 bases each). This CDR3 comprises 15 residues. The germline gives CDR1 SGDLS, CDR2 YYNGEE. Trimming cost V 5 bases and J 5 bases, with 20 bases left between them. The CDR3 DNA follows: TGTGCCAGCAGTCCCCACCCCAGAGGGACGGACGAGCAGTACTTC. Its translation: CASSPHPRGTDEQYF.

V gene TRBV5-4 combines with J gene TRBJ2-3; 9 bases fit TRBD2. The CDR3 covers 15 residues. Germline loops: CDR1 SGHNT, CDR2 YYREEE (reference sequence). V gave up 2 bases and J gave up 2 bases; unmatched junction bases: 3. In nucleotides, the CDR3 is TGTGCCAGCAGCTTTAGACTAGCGGTCACAGATACGCAGTATTTT. Its translation: CASSFRLAVTDTQYF. Combining the CDR3 with reference TRBV5-4 and TRBJ2-3 gives the whole variable domain ETGVTQSPTHLIKTRGQQVTLRCSSQSGHNTVSWYQQALGQGPQFIFQYYREEENGRGNFPPRFSGLQFPNYSSELNVNALELDDSALYLCASSFRLAVTDTQYFGPGTRLTVL.

The chain has TRBV28 and TRBJ1-4, with D possibly matching TRBD1 (5 bases). The V end was cut by 7 bases, the J end by 7 bases, with 13 bases between. CDR3 length equals 13 residues. Germline V gene lookup returns CDR1 MDHEN and CDR2 SYDVKM. The CDR3 loop is CASNIGGSEKLFF. CDR3 DNA sequence: TGTGCCAGCAATATCGGGGGTAGTGAAAAACTGTTTTTT.

This chain links TRBV5-8 with TRBJ2-3, with D maybe TRBD2 (5 bases). CDR1 and CDR2 (germline): SGHTS, YDEGEE. Deletions cut 3 bases from V and 8 bases from J, with 16 bases between. The CDR3 spans 14 residues. The CDR3 DNA follows: TGTGCCAGCAGCTCCTCCTCGGGGAGCTTTACGCAGTATTTT. It specifies CASSSSSGSFTQYF.

V gene TRBV6-5 combines with J gene TRBJ2-1, with 9 bases aligning to TRBD2. J lost 3 bases, V lost 4 bases, and 1 base had no gene match. This CDR3 has 14 amino acids. CDR1 MNHEY and CDR2 SVGAGI come from the germline V gene. The CDR3: CASSLAGDYNEQFF. DNA of the CDR3: TGTGCCAGCAGTTTAGCGGGGGACTACAATGAGCAGTTCTTC.

This clone was detected ten times or more. V is TRBV2 and J is TRBJ2-3, with unresolved D. Trimming took off 4 bases at V and 0 bases at J, with 8 bases between the two ends. The V gene's germline CDR1 is SNHLY and CDR2 FYNNEI. The length of the CDR3 is 14 residues. The CDR3 DNA sequence: TGTGCCAGCAGTGTTCGGGTTAGCACAGATACGCAGTATTTT. Its protein is CASSVRVSTDTQYF.

CDR3 in DNA: TGTGCCAGCAGCTTGGCAATCTCCACAGATACGCAGTATTTT. It encodes CASSLAISTDTQYF. This chain joins TRBV5-6 and TRBJ2-3; no clear D gene. Germline V gene sequence: CDR1 SGHDT, CDR2 YYEEEE. The germline V and J ends were trimmed by 0 bases and 2 bases, with 7 bases remaining between them. The CDR3 covers 14 residues.

For the CDR3, the DNA is TGTGCCAGCAGTTTACGTAGAGCGGGAGGGTACAATGAGCAGTTCTTC. It codes for CASSLRRAGGYNEQFF. This sequence joins TRBV28 and TRBJ2-1, with 10 bases lining up with TRBD2. There are 16 residues in the CDR3. CDR1 is MDHEN and CDR2 is SYDVKM in the germline V gene. J was trimmed by 4 bases and V by 2 bases; bases with no gene match: 5.

This sequence joins TRBV6-1 and TRBJ2-7; TRBD1 aligns across 10 bases. The V and J ends lost 7 bases and 4 bases, in that order; junction bases with no gene match: 10. The CDR3 is 15 amino acids. Germline V gene sequence: CDR1 MNHNS, CDR2 SASEGT. The CDR3 DNA is TGTGCCAGCATCCGAGAGGGACAGGGGATTTACGAGCAGTACTTC. This codes for CASIREGQGIYEQYF.

The chain is built from TRBV18 and TRBJ1-5; the D gene is possibly TRBD1 (6 bases). The CDR3 contains 14 residues. CDR1 is KGHSH, CDR2 LQKENI, per germline. V was pared by 3 bases and J by 7 bases, with 13 bases between. Here the CDR3 DNA reads TGTGCCAGCTCACCCGAAGGGGGGGGGCAGCCCCAGCATTTT. This gives the protein CASSPEGGGQPQHF.

The CDR3 DNA is TGCGCCAGCAGCTTGGATCTGGCTGGGACCGGGGAGCTGTTTTTT. Amino acid sequence: CASSLDLAGTGELFF. The chain joins TRBV5-1 to TRBJ2-2, with D unresolved. The CDR3 contains 15 residues. Germline-derived CDR1 and CDR2 are SGHRS and YFSETQ. The V end lost 0 bases, the J end lost 5 bases, and 11 bases lay between the germline ends. The whole variable domain, filled in from reference TRBV5-1 and TRBJ2-2, reads KAGVTQTPRYLIKTRGQQVTLSCSPISGHRSVSWYQQTPGQGLQFLFEYFSETQRNKGNFPGRFSGRQFSNSRSEMNVSTLELGDSALYLCASSLDLAGTGELFFGEGSRLTVL.

This clone was observed a single time. V is TRBV6-1 and J is TRBJ2-1; TRBD2 is a possible D gene (5 bases). Deletions cut 4 bases from V and 2 bases from J, with 12 bases between. The germline V gene has CDR1 MNHNS and CDR2 SASEGT. This CDR3 comprises 15 residues. In DNA form, the CDR3 reads TGTGCCAGCAGTGTCGGCGGGTGGACCTACAATGAGCAGTTCTTC. It is translated as CASSVGGWTYNEQFF.

This clone was seen a few times. CDR3 residues: CAISESGRAPYEQYF. The CDR3 nucleotides read TGTGCCATCAGTGAGTCGGGCAGGGCCCCCTACGAGCAGTACTTC. The chain couples TRBV10-3 to TRBJ2-7; tentatively, D is TRBD1 (5 bases). This CDR3 is built from 15 residues. Per the germline V gene, CDR1 is ENHRY and CDR2 is SYGVKD. Between the trimmed V and J ends, which lost 0 bases and 2 bases, there was a span of 11 bases.

Comments on this clone: The same CDR3 also results from other DNA sequences found in this sample. This sequence joins TRBV2 and TRBJ2-7; D unresolved. The CDR3 is 11 amino acids. Germline V lookup: CDR1 SNHLY, CDR2 FYNNEI. Trimming pared 6 bases from V and 2 bases from J, leaving 5 bases between. The CDR3, as DNA: TGTGCCAGCAGACTGACCTACGAGCAGTACTTC. Protein: CASRLTYEQYF.

The rearrangement uses TRBV7-2 and TRBJ2-5; D is possibly TRBD1 (5 bases). The CDR3 is 15 amino acids. The V end was cut by 1 base, the J end by 2 bases, with 11 bases between. Per the germline V gene, CDR1 is SGHTA and CDR2 is FQGNSA. This chain's CDR3 is CASSLGPRAQETQYF. CDR3 nucleotide sequence: TGTGCCAGCAGCTTAGGCCCCAGGGCTCAAGAGACCCAGTACTTC.

The V gene is TRBV5-1, the J gene TRBJ2-7, with TRBD2 matching 8 bases. This CDR3 contains 15 residues. Trimming cost V 1 base and J 5 bases; bases outside gene matches: 8. The germline V gene has CDR1 SGHRS and CDR2 YFSETQ. The CDR3 coding sequence is TGCGCCAGCAGCTTGCTGGGACTAGGACCCCACGAGCAGTACTTC. It is translated as CASSLLGLGPHEQYF. The whole variable domain, remainder taken from reference TRBV5-1 and TRBJ2-7, is KAGVTQTPRYLIKTRGQQVTLSCSPISGHRSVSWYQQTPGQGLQFLFEYFSETQRNKGNFPGRFSGRQFSNSRSEMNVSTLELGDSALYLCASSLLGLGPHEQYFGPGTRLTVT.

The genes are TRBV12-5 and TRBJ2-1; the match to TRBD2 covers 8 bases. The junction had 4 bases not matched to a gene; V was cut back by 4 bases and J by 8 bases. CDR1 LGHNT and CDR2 FRNRAP come from the germline V gene. The CDR3 is made up of 13 amino acids. CDR3 loop: CASGSSGGYEQFF. CDR3 bases: TGTGCTAGTGGTTCCAGCGGGGGCTATGAGCAGTTCTTC.

J is TRBJ2-5 and V is TRBV5-5, with D unclear. The J call may be faulty, since TRBJ2-7 better matches the DNA end. The CDR3 spans 13 residues. Germline CDR1 and CDR2: SGHKS and YYEKEE (reference sequence). The CDR3 DNA sequence: TGTGCCAGCAGCTTGGTGGTATCCTACGAGCAGTACTTC. As protein: CASSLVVSYEQYF.

J is TRBJ2-2 and V is TRBV25-1; D may be TRBD2 (5 bases). The germline V gene has CDR1 MGHDK and CDR2 SYGVNS. The CDR3 runs 16 residues. Trimming took off 1 base at V and 1 base at J, with 10 bases between the two ends. The CDR3 spells CASSESWTLNTGELFF. Here the CDR3 DNA reads TGTGCCAGCAGTGAATCGTGGACTCTGAACACCGGGGAGCTGTTTTTT.